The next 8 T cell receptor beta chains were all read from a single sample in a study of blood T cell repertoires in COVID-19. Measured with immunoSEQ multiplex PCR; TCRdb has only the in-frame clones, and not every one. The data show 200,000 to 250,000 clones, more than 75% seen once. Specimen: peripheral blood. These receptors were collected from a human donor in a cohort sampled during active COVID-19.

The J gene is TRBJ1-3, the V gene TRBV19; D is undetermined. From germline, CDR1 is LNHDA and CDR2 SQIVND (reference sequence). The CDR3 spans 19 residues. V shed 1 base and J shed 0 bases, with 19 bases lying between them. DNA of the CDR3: TGTGCCAGTAGTATAGGGTCCCGAGTATTCCGATCCTCTGGAAACACCATATATTTT. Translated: CASSIGSRVFRSSGNTIYF.

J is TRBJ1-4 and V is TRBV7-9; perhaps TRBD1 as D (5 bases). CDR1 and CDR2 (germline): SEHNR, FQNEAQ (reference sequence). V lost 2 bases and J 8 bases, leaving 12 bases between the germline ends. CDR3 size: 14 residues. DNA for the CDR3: TGTGCCAGCAGCTTAACTCAGGGTTGGGAAAAACTGTTTTTT. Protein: CASSLTQGWEKLFF.

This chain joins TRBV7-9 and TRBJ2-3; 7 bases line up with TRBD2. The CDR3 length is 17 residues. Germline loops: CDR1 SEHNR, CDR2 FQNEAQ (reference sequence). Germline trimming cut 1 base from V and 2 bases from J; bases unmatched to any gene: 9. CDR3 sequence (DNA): TGTGCCAGCAGCTTAGATTACGCGGGAGCGATCACAGATACGCAGTATTTT. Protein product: CASSLDYAGAITDTQYF.

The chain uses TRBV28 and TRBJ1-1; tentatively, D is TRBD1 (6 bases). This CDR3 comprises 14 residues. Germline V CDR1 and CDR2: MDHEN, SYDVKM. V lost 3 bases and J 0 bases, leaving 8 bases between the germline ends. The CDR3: CASSFRDMNTEAFF. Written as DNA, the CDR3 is TGTGCCAGCAGTTTCAGGGACATGAACACTGAAGCTTTCTTT.

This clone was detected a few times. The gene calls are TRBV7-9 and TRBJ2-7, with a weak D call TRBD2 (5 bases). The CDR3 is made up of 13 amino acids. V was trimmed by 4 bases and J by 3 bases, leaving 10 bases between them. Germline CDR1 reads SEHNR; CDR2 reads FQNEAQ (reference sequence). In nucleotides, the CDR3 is TGTGCCAGCAGCTCGACGGCGGGCTACGAGCAGTACTTC. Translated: CASSSTAGYEQYF.

The CDR3 nucleotides read TGTGCCAGCAGTGAAGCGGGGGGGCCCACAGATACGCAGTATTTT. Its protein is CASSEAGGPTDTQYF. V and J are TRBV6-1 and TRBJ2-3; possibly TRBD2 for D (7 bases). V was clipped by 0 bases and J by 2 bases, with 9 bases between them. The CDR3 runs to 15 residues. CDR1 MNHNS and CDR2 SASEGT come from the germline V gene.

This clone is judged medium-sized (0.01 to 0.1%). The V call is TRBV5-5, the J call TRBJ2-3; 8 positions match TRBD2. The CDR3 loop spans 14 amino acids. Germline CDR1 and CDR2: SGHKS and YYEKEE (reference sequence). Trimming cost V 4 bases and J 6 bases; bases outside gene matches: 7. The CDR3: CASSRGGQADTQYF. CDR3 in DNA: TGTGCCAGCAGCCGCGGGGGGCAGGCGGATACGCAGTATTTT. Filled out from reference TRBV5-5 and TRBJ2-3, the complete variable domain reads DAGVTQSPTHLIKTRGQQVTLRCSPISGHKSVSWYQQVLGQGPQFIFQYYEKEERGRGNFPDRFSARQFPNYSSELNVNALLLGDSALYLCASSRGGQADTQYFGPGTRLTVL.

Written as DNA, the CDR3 is TGTGCCAGCAGAGCCACAGGGGGCGCGTATGACACTGAAGCTTTCTTT. This encodes CASRATGGAYDTEAFF. The chain is built from TRBV2 and TRBJ1-1; 9 nucleotides agree with TRBD1. This CDR3 is 16 amino acids long. The junction had 11 bases not matched to a gene; V was cut back by 6 bases and J by 3 bases. CDR1 and CDR2 from the germline V gene are SNHLY and FYNNEI.